This T cell receptor beta chain was retrieved from a study of T-cell memory formation after mild COVID-19. Points from the study as a whole: There was a balanced CD4/CD8 profile in clones contracting day 15 to 85, and later expanders leaned CD4+. The main location of contracting CD4+ clones was CM and EM, and that of contracting CD8+ clones was EMRA. Detection of some responders pre-infection suggested pre-existing cross-reactive memory T cells participated.

About this clonotype itself: Its antigen is currently unknown.

V dropped 7 bases and J dropped 2; count of bases not matched to a gene: 3. The CDR3 is 14 residues long. Germline CDR1 is SEHNR and CDR2 is FQNEAQ (reference sequence). 5'RACE primed at constant segments yielded TCR alpha and TCR beta cDNA libraries bearing sample barcodes and UMIs. TCRdb redid the calling of the 5' RACE reads with MiXCR, one entry per CDR3 protein. Of about half a million distinct CDR3 sequences listed, 15% to 20% are singletons. V is TRBV7-9 and J is TRBJ2-7; 12 bases agree with TRBD2. Sequenced material: PBMCs or a T cell subset sorted from them (not recorded which). The sequence was collected from an adult woman who had mild COVID-19 (a few samples of this study predate the infection). Cell type and time point are not known. The CDR3 DNA sequence: TGTGCCAGCATCAGGACTAGCGGGACCTACGAGCAGTACTTC. Translating gives CASIRTSGTYEQYF.